Each of the 2 T cell receptor beta chains below was sequenced from the same sample in a study of CD8 T cells in Susac syndrome. RNA amounts of roughly 0.45 to 1 ug underwent reverse transcription with random hexamers. TCRdb reprocessed the immunoSEQ multiplex PCR reads via MiXCR and lists one record per CDR3 protein. The sample yields under 200,000 distinct CDR3 sequences, roughly 94% seen once. Sequenced input: CD4+ T cells from PBMCs. These receptors were taken from a human donor in good health.

The chain uses TRBV5-1 and TRBJ2-7; a weak D match, TRBD1 (6 bases). The CDR3 length is 14 residues. The germline CDR1 and CDR2 sequences are SGHRS and YFSETQ. Deletions cut 2 bases from V and 5 bases from J, with 14 bases between. The CDR3 region has the DNA TGCGCCAGCAGCTTTCAGGGGCCTAGGAACGAGCAGTACTTC. This sequence encodes CASSFQGPRNEQYF. Full variable domain (remainder filled in from reference TRBV5-1 and TRBJ2-7): KAGVTQTPRYLIKTRGQQVTLSCSPISGHRSVSWYQQTPGQGLQFLFEYFSETQRNKGNFPGRFSGRQFSNSRSEMNVSTLELGDSALYLCASSFQGPRNEQYFGPGTRLTVT.

The chain carries TRBV20-1 and TRBJ2-5; D remains ambiguous. CDR3 length: 14 residues. Germline V lookup: CDR1 DFQATT, CDR2 SNEGSKA (reference sequence). Trimming removed 3 bases at V and 0 bases at J, with 11 bases between. CDR3 coding DNA: TGCAGTGCTAGGAGCTGGGTGTACCAAGAGACCCAGTACTTC. Encoded protein: CSARSWVYQETQYF.